The 19 T cell receptor beta chains presented below share a single source sample, sequenced in a study of T cell responses to AZD1222 COVID-19 vaccine. Profiled with immunoSEQ multiplex PCR; TCRdb holds only in-frame clones, not every one. The sample records approximately 110,000 clones, about nine tenths being singletons. Sequences were derived from peripheral blood, sampled on day 0 of AZD1222 vaccination. The receptors stem from an adult in good health.

The gene calls are TRBV5-5 and TRBJ1-3; tentative D call: TRBD1 (5 bases). The CDR3 runs to 14 residues. The V gene's germline CDR1 is SGHKS and CDR2 YYEKEE (reference sequence). V dropped 6 bases and J dropped 1 base, with 11 bases sitting between them. The CDR3 DNA reads as TGTGCCAGCACCCCAGGGAATTCTGGAAACACCATATATTTT. Protein: CASTPGNSGNTIYF.

The rearrangement links TRBV29-1 to TRBJ2-7; D gene uncertain. The CDR3 loop spans 11 amino acids. From germline, CDR1 is SQVTM and CDR2 ANQGSEA. V gave up 4 bases and J gave up 7 bases, with 11 bases separating them. CDR3 DNA sequence: TGCAGCGTTGGGACCCTCGGGGAGCAGTACTTC. This encodes CSVGTLGEQYF.

This chain joins TRBV6-1 and TRBJ1-3, with D possibly being TRBD1 (5 bases). Between the trimmed V and J ends, which lost 1 base and 0 bases, there was a span of 10 bases. Looked up from germline, CDR1 is MNHNS and CDR2 is SASEGT. This CDR3 comprises 16 residues. The CDR3 protein is CASSEVRQISGNTIYF. The CDR3 DNA is TGTGCCAGCAGTGAAGTACGACAGATCTCTGGAAACACCATATATTTT.

The rearrangement links TRBV6-6 to TRBJ1-1; D is ambiguous. Per the germline V gene, CDR1 is MNHNY and CDR2 is SVGAGI (reference sequence). The CDR3 has 12 residues. V lost 6 bases and J 4 bases, leaving 9 bases between the germline ends. The CDR3 bases are TGTGCCAGCAGCCGTAGCCCCACTGAAGCTTTCTTT. It translates to CASSRSPTEAFF.

V is TRBV9 and J is TRBJ2-3, with 7 bases identical to TRBD2. V shed 0 bases and J 0 bases; nucleotides not matched to a gene: 4. CDR1 and CDR2 (germline): SGDLS, YYNGEE. The CDR3 length is 16 residues. The CDR3 DNA is TGTGCCAGCAGCGTAGGGACGGGGGGTAGCACAGATACGCAGTATTTT. Protein product: CASSVGTGGSTDTQYF.

This clone was seen only once. The chain combines TRBV7-2 with TRBJ2-1; 8 bases fit TRBD2. Germline V gives CDR1 SGHTA, CDR2 FQGNSA. Trimming removed 5 bases from V and 3 bases from J; junction bases left unmatched: 12. This CDR3 spans 17 amino acids. CDR3 sequence (DNA): TGTGCCAGCAGCACGCCGGGAGGGACGGACGTCTACAATGAGCAGTTCTTC. This translates into CASSTPGGTDVYNEQFF.

This clone was counted between two and nine times. The chain couples TRBV6-6 to TRBJ2-5, with no clear D. V was cut by 2 bases and J by 1 base, with 14 bases left in between. The CDR3 has 16 amino acids. Germline CDR1 is MNHNY and CDR2 is SVGAGI (reference sequence). The CDR3 DNA follows: TGTGCCAGCAGTTACCCCCAGGCAGTGAGCCAAGAGACCCAGTACTTC. It yields the protein CASSYPQAVSQETQYF.

The chain uses TRBV6-5 and TRBJ2-1; no reliable D call. Germline assignment: CDR1 MNHEY and CDR2 SVGAGI. V was clipped by 5 bases and J by 6 bases, with 14 bases between them. CDR3 length: 14 amino acids. CDR3 sequence (DNA): TGTGCCAGCAGTACTTTTCTATACCCCAATGAGCAGTTCTTC. Its translation is CASSTFLYPNEQFF.

The genes are TRBV19 and TRBJ2-3; D is unclear. The CDR3 runs to 16 residues. V dropped 2 bases and J dropped 1 base, with 13 bases sitting between them. The germline V gene has CDR1 LNHDA and CDR2 SQIVND (reference sequence). The CDR3, as DNA: TGTGCCAGTAGTATAAGGGAAAATTCGGGCACAGATACGCAGTATTTT. Its translation is CASSIRENSGTDTQYF.

The chain uses TRBV9 and TRBJ2-3; tentatively, D is TRBD1 (6 bases). Germline-derived CDR1 and CDR2 are SGDLS and YYNGEE. Trimming stripped 1 base from V and 2 bases from J, with 14 bases between. The CDR3 runs to 16 residues. The chain's CDR3 is CASSVLDQGNTDTQYF. As DNA, the CDR3 is TGTGCCAGCAGCGTACTCGACCAGGGGAACACAGATACGCAGTATTTT.

The chain employs TRBV4-3 and TRBJ1-2; D is possibly TRBD1 (6 bases). Germline values: CDR1 LGHNA, CDR2 YSLEER. The V gene lost 1 base and the J gene lost 4 bases, with 13 bases spanning the gap. The CDR3 loop spans 15 amino acids. CDR3 amino acids: CASSQGGHLSYGYTF. The DNA of the CDR3 is TGCGCCAGCAGCCAAGGGGGACATCTCAGCTATGGCTACACCTTC.

V usage is TRBV5-1 and J usage is TRBJ1-5; D is undetermined. Trimming stripped 2 bases from V and 3 bases from J, with 9 bases between. CDR1 is SGHRS and CDR2 is YFSETQ in the germline V gene. The CDR3 totals 14 residues. CDR3 sequence: CASSLTPSNQPQHF. The CDR3 DNA reads TGCGCCAGCAGCTTAACCCCCTCCAATCAGCCCCAGCATTTT.

The chain is built from TRBV12-5 and TRBJ1-2; no firm D call. Deletions cut 4 bases from V and 4 bases from J, with 10 bases between. The CDR3 is made up of 13 amino acids. Per the germline V gene, CDR1 is LGHNT and CDR2 is FRNRAP. The CDR3 sequence is CASGSNQVYGYTF. As DNA, the CDR3 is TGTGCTAGTGGTTCAAATCAGGTCTATGGCTACACCTTC.

V usage is TRBV19 and J usage is TRBJ1-1, with D possibly TRBD1 on 5 matching bases. The CDR3 has 14 amino acids. Germline V gene lookup returns CDR1 LNHDA and CDR2 SQIVND (reference sequence). V was shortened by 4 bases and J by 6 bases, with 15 bases between the two germline ends. The chain's CDR3 is CASSKGLKVSEAFF. In DNA, the CDR3 is TGTGCCAGTAGTAAGGGGTTAAAGGTATCTGAAGCTTTCTTT.

This chain joins TRBV19 and TRBJ2-3; 9 bases agree with TRBD2. The CDR3 loop spans 17 amino acids. V trimming: 10 bases; J trimming: 7 bases; junction bases outside the gene matches: 21. The germline V gene encodes CDR1 LNHDA and CDR2 SQIVND (reference sequence). The CDR3 spells CAIFQREECLDQYTQYF. The CDR3, as DNA: TGTGCCATTTTTCAGCGGGAGGAGTGCCTTGACCAGTATACGCAGTATTTT.

The V call is TRBV2, the J call TRBJ1-4; D call uncertain. The CDR3 spans 13 residues. Germline-derived CDR1 and CDR2 are SNHLY and FYNNEI. Trimming removed 6 bases at V and 3 bases at J, with 8 bases between. In nucleotides, the CDR3 is TGTGCCAGCAGCCGTTATTCTAATGAAAAACTGTTTTTT. It translates to CASSRYSNEKLFF.

V gene TRBV18 combines with J gene TRBJ1-5; D unresolved. Germline-derived CDR1 and CDR2 are KGHSH and LQKENI. The V end was cut by 0 bases, the J end by 3 bases, with 9 bases between. The CDR3 spans 15 residues. CDR3 bases: TGTGCCAGCTCACCACCCTCCACACTCAATCAGCCCCAGCATTTT. Translating gives CASSPPSTLNQPQHF.

This clone was counted only a few times. The CDR3 bases are TGTGCCAGCAAACCGGTTGGCTCTGGAAACACCATATATTTT. Translation gives CASKPVGSGNTIYF. The chain employs TRBV13 and TRBJ1-3; the D is unclear. The germline gives CDR1 PRHDT, CDR2 FYEKMQ (reference sequence). Trimming removed 7 bases from V and 0 bases from J, with 10 bases in between. The CDR3 covers 14 residues.

The rearrangement joins TRBV15 to TRBJ2-7, with 7 bases identical to TRBD2. Germline CDR1 is LNHNV and CDR2 is YYDKDF (reference sequence). V shed 0 bases, J shed 2 bases, and the junction held 4 bases outside the gene matches. The CDR3 is made up of 15 amino acids. This chain's CDR3 is CATSREAGLTYEQYF. The CDR3 nucleotides read TGTGCCACCAGCAGAGAAGCGGGATTAACCTACGAGCAGTACTTC.